The next 9 T cell receptor beta chains were all read from a single sample in a study of cytomegalovirus exposure and HLA in healthy donors. The PCR contained 60 Vbeta and 13 Jbeta primers. Sequencing was performed with immunoSEQ multiplex PCR; in TCRdb, only in-frame clones are kept and a portion is missing. The repertoire holds around 130,000 clones, with 70% to 80% as singletons. Specimen: PBMCs. These receptors came from a woman aged 55-75 years in good health and CMV-seronegative.

The genes are TRBV6-1 and TRBJ1-2; no definite D call. The length of the CDR3 is 11 residues. V lost 6 bases and J lost 0, with 2 bases in between. Germline lookup yields CDR1 MNHNS and CDR2 SASEGT. The DNA for the CDR3 is TGTGCCAGCAGCACTAACTATGGCTACACCTTC. Its translation is CASSTNYGYTF.

The genes are TRBV5-1 and TRBJ1-2; 7 nucleotides match TRBD1. Per the germline V gene, CDR1 is SGHRS and CDR2 is YFSETQ. V dropped 4 bases and J dropped 0; count of bases not matched to a gene: 15. This CDR3 is 18 amino acids long. This CDR3 reads CASSRTGIRQGPNYGYTF. The CDR3 region has the DNA TGCGCCAGCAGCCGGACGGGGATACGACAGGGCCCTAACTATGGCTACACCTTC.

The sample holds one count of this clone. This chain uses TRBV5-4 with TRBJ1-2; unclear D gene. This CDR3 has 14 residues. Between the trimmed V and J ends, which lost 4 bases and 3 bases, there was a span of 13 bases. Germline assignment: CDR1 SGHNT and CDR2 YYREEE (reference sequence). In DNA form, the CDR3 reads TGTGCCAGCAGCCCTGGAGCGCGGTACTATGGCTACACCTTC. Translation gives CASSPGARYYGYTF.

This chain joins TRBV6-1 and TRBJ1-2; D unclear. Germline values: CDR1 MNHNS, CDR2 SASEGT. The CDR3 is 13 amino acids. Deletions cut 2 bases from V and 2 bases from J, with 6 bases between. CDR3 amino acids: CASSEQRNYGYTF. The CDR3 nucleotides are TGTGCCAGCAGTGAACAACGGAACTATGGCTACACCTTC.

This chain uses TRBV2 with TRBJ2-1, with 8 bases that match TRBD1. The CDR3 is 13 residues long. V lost 10 bases, J lost 8 bases, and 10 bases stayed unmatched. CDR1 is SNHLY and CDR2 is FYNNEI in the germline V gene. Here the CDR3 DNA reads TGTGCCACCTCCCGGACAGGGCTTGATGAGCAGTTCTTC. Its protein is CATSRTGLDEQFF.

V is TRBV7-3 and J is TRBJ1-1, with D perhaps matching TRBD1 (6 bases). CDR3 size: 16 residues. Germline CDR1 reads SGHTA; CDR2 reads FQGTGA. Trimming stripped 5 bases from V and 4 bases from J, with 20 bases between. CDR3 in amino acids: CASSPSRGQGSTEAFF. The CDR3 nucleotides are TGTGCCAGCAGCCCAAGCCGGGGACAAGGAAGCACTGAAGCTTTCTTT.

The rearrangement uses TRBV18 and TRBJ2-7; D unclear. Germline-derived CDR1 and CDR2 are KGHSH and LQKENI. The CDR3 sequence is 13 residues long. The V end lost 2 bases, the J end lost 2 bases, and 7 bases lay between the germline ends. CDR3 protein: CASSPERTYEQYF. CDR3 DNA: TGTGCCAGCTCACCAGAGAGAACCTACGAGCAGTACTTC.

This clone was seen a few times. This chain uses TRBV7-2 with TRBJ2-7; D may be TRBD1 (6 bases). The CDR3 consists of 16 residues. Germline V gene data show CDR1 as SGHTA and CDR2 as FQGNSA. The germline V and J ends were trimmed by 8 bases and 3 bases, with 23 bases remaining between them. The CDR3 is CASQNKQGVSYYEQYF. As DNA, the CDR3 is TGTGCCAGCCAAAACAAACAGGGCGTCTCCTACTACGAGCAGTACTTC.

The rearrangement joins TRBV5-4 to TRBJ2-7; no clear D. Trimming removed 0 bases at V and 1 base at J, with 11 bases between. The CDR3 consists of 15 residues. Per germline, CDR1 SGHNT and CDR2 YYREEE (reference sequence). The CDR3 reads CASSLGSGVSYEQYF. CDR3 coding DNA: TGTGCCAGCAGCTTGGGGTCGGGTGTATCCTACGAGCAGTACTTC. The full variable domain, completed using reference TRBV5-4 and TRBJ2-7, is ETGVTQSPTHLIKTRGQQVTLRCSSQSGHNTVSWYQQALGQGPQFIFQYYREEENGRGNFPPRFSGLQFPNYSSELNVNALELDDSALYLCASSLGSGVSYEQYFGPGTRLTVT.